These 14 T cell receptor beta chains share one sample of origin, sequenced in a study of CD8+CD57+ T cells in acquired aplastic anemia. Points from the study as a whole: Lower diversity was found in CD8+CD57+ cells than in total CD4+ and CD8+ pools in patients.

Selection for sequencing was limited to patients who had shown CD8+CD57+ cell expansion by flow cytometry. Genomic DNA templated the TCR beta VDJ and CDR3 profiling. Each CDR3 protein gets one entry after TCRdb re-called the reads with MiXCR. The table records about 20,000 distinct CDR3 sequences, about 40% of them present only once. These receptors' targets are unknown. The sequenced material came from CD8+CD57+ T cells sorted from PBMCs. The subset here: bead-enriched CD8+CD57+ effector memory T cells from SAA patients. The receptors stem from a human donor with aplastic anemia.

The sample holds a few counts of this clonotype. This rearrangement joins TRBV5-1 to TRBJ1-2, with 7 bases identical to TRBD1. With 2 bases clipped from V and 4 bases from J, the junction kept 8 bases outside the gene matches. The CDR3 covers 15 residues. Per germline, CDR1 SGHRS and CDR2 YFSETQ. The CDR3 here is CASSLTGVPGYGYTF. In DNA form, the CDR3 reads TGCGCCAGCAGCTTAACAGGGGTCCCTGGCTATGGCTACACCTTC.

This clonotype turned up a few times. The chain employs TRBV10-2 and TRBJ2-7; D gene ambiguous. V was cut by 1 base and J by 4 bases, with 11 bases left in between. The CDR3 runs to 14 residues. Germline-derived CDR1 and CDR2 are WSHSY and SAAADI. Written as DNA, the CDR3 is TGCGCCAGCAGTGAGTATGGAATACAGTACGAGCAGTACTTC. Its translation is CASSEYGIQYEQYF.

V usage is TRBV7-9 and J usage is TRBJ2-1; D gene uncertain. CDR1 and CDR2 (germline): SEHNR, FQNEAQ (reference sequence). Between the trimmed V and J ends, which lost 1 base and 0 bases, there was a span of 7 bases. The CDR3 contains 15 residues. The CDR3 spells CASSLGLSSYNEQFF. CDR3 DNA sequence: TGTGCCAGCAGCTTAGGGTTGAGCTCCTACAATGAGCAGTTCTTC.

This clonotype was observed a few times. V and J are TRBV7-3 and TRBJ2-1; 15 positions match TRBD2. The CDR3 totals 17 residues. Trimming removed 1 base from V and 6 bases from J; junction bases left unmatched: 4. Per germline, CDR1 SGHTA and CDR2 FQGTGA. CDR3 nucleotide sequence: TGTGCCAGCAGCTTAAAATCGGGACTAGCGGGGGGCAATGAGCAGTTCTTC. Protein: CASSLKSGLAGGNEQFF.

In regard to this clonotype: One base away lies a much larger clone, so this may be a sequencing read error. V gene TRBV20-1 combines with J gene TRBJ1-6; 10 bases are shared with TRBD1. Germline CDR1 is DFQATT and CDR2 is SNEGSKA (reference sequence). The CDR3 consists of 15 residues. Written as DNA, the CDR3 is TGCAGTGCTGGAGATCCGGGACAGGGGAGTTCACCCCTCCACTTT. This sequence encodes CSAGDPGQGSSPLHF.

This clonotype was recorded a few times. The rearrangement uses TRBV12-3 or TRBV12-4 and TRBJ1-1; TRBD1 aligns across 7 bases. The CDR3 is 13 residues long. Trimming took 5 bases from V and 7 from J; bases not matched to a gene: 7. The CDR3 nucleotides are TGTGCCAGCAGTCGAGGGGGCAGGGATGAAGCTTTCTTT. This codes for CASSRGGRDEAFF.

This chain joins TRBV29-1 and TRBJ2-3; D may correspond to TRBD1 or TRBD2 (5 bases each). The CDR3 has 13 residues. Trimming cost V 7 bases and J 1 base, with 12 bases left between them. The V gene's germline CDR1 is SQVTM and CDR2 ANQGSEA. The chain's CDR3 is CSGDEGGTDTQYF. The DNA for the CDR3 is TGCAGCGGGGACGAGGGTGGCACAGATACGCAGTATTTT.

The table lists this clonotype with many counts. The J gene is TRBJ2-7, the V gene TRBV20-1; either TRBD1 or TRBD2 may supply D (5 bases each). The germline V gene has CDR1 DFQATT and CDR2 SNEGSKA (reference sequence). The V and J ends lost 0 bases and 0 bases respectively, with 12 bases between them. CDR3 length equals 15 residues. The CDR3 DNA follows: TGCAGTGCTAGAGATCTGAGGGGTAGCTCCTACGAGCAGTACTTC. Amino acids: CSARDLRGSSYEQYF.

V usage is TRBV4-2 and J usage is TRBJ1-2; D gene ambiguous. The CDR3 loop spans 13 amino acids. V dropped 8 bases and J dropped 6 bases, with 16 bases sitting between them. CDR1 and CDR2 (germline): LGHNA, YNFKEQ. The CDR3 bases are TGTGCCAGCCGTCCGGGCGCAGTGGATGGCTACACCTTC. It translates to CASRPGAVDGYTF.

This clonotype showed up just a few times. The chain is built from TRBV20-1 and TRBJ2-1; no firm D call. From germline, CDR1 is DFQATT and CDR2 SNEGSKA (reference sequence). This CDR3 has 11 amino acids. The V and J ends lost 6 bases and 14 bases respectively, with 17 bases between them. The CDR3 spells CSATLGNPEFF. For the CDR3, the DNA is TGCAGTGCCACCCTAGGTAACCCGGAGTTCTTC.

CDR3 DNA: TGTGCCAGCAGGGGACAGGGGGCGGGGGAGCAGTACTTC. Translating it yields CASRGQGAGEQYF. The J gene is TRBJ2-7, the V gene TRBV10-3; 12 bases are a match to TRBD1. J lost 7 bases, V lost 10 bases, and 8 bases had no gene match. This CDR3 region has 13 residues. Germline values: CDR1 ENHRY, CDR2 SYGVKD.

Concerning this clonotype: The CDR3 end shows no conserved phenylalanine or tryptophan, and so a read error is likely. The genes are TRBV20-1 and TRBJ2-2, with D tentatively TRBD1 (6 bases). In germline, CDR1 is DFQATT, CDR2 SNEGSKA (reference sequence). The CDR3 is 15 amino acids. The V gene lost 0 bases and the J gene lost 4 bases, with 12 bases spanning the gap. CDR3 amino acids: CSARENLGGTGELFS. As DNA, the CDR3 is TGCAGTGCTAGAGAAAACTTAGGGGGCACCGGGGAGCTGTTTTCT.

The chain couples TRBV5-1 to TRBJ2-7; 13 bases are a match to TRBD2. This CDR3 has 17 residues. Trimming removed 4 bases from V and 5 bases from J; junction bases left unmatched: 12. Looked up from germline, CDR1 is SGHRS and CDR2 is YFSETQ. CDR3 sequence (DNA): TGCGCCAGCAGCCCCTGGACTAGCGGGGGCCCTGGGGACGAGCAGTACTTC. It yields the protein CASSPWTSGGPGDEQYF.

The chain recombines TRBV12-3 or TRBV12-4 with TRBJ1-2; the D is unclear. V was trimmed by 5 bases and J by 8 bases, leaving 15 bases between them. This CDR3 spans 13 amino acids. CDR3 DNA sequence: TGTGCCAGCAGTGACAACCTTTTGGGAGGCTACACCTTC. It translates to CASSDNLLGGYTF.